This T cell receptor (beta chain) was sequenced during a study of blood T cell repertoires in COVID-19. Across the study: Some COVID-19 samples were acute and others convalescent; all came from the United States, Italy and Spain. PBMCs, B-cell-depleted T cells, or T cells provided the cDNA or gDNA that made up the material.

TCRdb keeps only in-frame clones here, not all; method: immunoSEQ multiplex PCR. The table lists a few hundred thousand clones, roughly 90% of them singletons. The study counted Cohort 3 donors as recovered given two negative PCRs, clearance, or symptom resolution. Germline V gene sequence: CDR1 ENHRY, CDR2 SYGVKD. V shed 3 bases, J shed 4 bases, and the junction held 8 bases outside the gene matches. The CDR3 length is 15 residues. Sequenced: PBMCs or T cells enriched from blood (not recorded which). This clonotype was sampled from a woman aged 25 to 39 who had recovered from COVID-19. The rearrangement links TRBV10-3 to TRBJ2-7; 8 positions agree with TRBD1. DNA for the CDR3: TGTGCCATCAGTGATATCACAGGGGGTAGGTACGAGCAGTACTTC. It codes for CAISDITGGRYEQYF.